This TCR beta chain was captured by sequencing in a study of cytomegalovirus exposure and HLA in healthy donors. Study context: Earlier work reported approximately 100 million unique TCR beta sequences from about 200 million T cells. In an early release, HLA-typed donors contributed 75 million to 85 million unique TCR sequences.

Study-wide results and caveats: Among CMV-associated TCR beta chains, most appeared HLA-restricted in a later analysis. Analyses of presence/absence relied on an assumption of roughly uniform sequencing depth across donors.

The CDR3 is made up of 14 amino acids. In germline, CDR1 is MGHRA, CDR2 YSYEKL. The V and J ends lost 2 bases and 6 bases, in that order; junction bases with no gene match: 6. As for this clone: The antigen remains unidentified.

With 60 Vbeta and 13 Jbeta primers, the PCR was carried out. Here immunoSEQ multiplex PCR was the method, and the copy in TCRdb shows in-frame clones only, minus some. Across tens of thousands of clones, the top ten clones capture about 12% of the sample. This clonotype was sampled from a woman in her twenties or thirties in good health and CMV-seropositive. The sequenced sample consisted of PBMCs. V usage is TRBV4-1 and J usage is TRBJ1-2; 7 bases align to TRBD1. The CDR3 spells CASSQNRGPHGYTF. The CDR3 region has the DNA TGCGCCAGCAGCCAAAACAGGGGTCCGCATGGCTACACCTTC.